These T cell receptor beta chains were read from a single sample in a study of blood T cell repertoires in COVID-19. The assay was immunoSEQ multiplex PCR, and TCRdb's table has in-frame clones only and misses some. The sample yields 15,000 to 20,000 clones, about 85% seen once. What was sequenced was peripheral blood. These receptors were taken from a human donor in a cohort sampled during active COVID-19. The conserved cysteine and the conserved F or W are not part of the CDR3 here.

V	length	J	CDR3
TRBV3-1/TRBV3-2	15	TRBJ2-3	ASSHYAGAGGTDTQY
TRBV19	12	TRBJ1-2	ASSTEPANYGYT
TRBV5-8	15	TRBJ2-1	ASSLRPGTSLFHEQF
TRBV4-1	18	TRBJ2-7	ASSQDLGLAGGPRTYEQY
TRBV25-1	13	TRBJ1-1	ASSASGGANTEAF
TRBV5-5	14	TRBJ1-6	ASSLRQSSYNSPLH
TRBV30	12	TRBJ1-6	AWRMRQANSPLH
TRBV12-5	11	TRBJ1-4	ASVPSTGEKLF
TRBV21-1	12	TRBJ2-5	ASSQRFSGETQY
TRBV10-3	12	TRBJ1-2	AISDGQGFYSYT
TRBV5-6	12	TRBJ2-6	ASQWGAGANVLT
TRBV19	13	TRBJ1-5	ASSIEGMGNQPQH
TRBV3-1/TRBV3-2	11	TRBJ2-1	ASSTRDYLEQF
TRBV3-1/TRBV3-2	11	TRBJ2-5	ASSQEIRETQY
TRBV5-1	14	TRBJ2-2	ASSSSGTGFTGELF
TRBV7-2	10	TRBJ2-1	ASSSNRGEQF
TRBV10-3	12	TRBJ1-1	AIGDGQGKTEAF
TRBV27	11	TRBJ2-7	ASSAREGDEQY
TRBV15	11	TRBJ2-1	ATSRDDTGEQF
TRBV2	15	TRBJ2-5	ASWVGLAGVREETQY
TRBV5-1	13	TRBJ1-2	ASSWGGDSSYGYT
TRBV14	14	TRBJ1-1	ASSPQLPGQGAEAF
TRBV3-1/TRBV3-2	13	TRBJ2-3	ASSPGTGSTDTQY
TRBV6-1	14	TRBJ2-2	ASSEIAGGRTGELF
TRBV19	12	TRBJ2-7	ASSRGVSSYEQY